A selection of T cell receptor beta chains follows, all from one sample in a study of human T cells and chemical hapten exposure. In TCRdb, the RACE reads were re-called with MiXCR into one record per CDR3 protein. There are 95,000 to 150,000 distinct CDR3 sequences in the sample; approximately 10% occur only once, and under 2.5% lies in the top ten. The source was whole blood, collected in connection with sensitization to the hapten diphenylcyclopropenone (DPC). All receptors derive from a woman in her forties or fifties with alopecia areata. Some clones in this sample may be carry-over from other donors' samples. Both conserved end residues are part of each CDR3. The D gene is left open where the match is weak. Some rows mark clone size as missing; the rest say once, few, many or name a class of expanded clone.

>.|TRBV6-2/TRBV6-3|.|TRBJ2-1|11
TGTGCCAGCACTCATGGGAATGAGCAGTTCTTC
CASTHGNEQFF
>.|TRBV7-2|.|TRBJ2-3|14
TGTGCCAGCAGCTTTGGACTGGGCGCAGATACGCAGTATTTT
CASSFGLGADTQYF
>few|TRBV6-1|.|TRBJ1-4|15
TGTGCCAGCAGTGAAGCGGGAGGGGCTTGGGAAAAACTGTTTTTT
CASSEAGGAWEKLFF
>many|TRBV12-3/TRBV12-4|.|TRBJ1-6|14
TGTGCCAGCAGATTCGATGCGGGGAATTCACCCCTCCACTTT
CASRFDAGNSPLHF
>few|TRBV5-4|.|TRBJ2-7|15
TGTGCCAGCAGCTTAGGCAGGTTAGGTGTCGACGAGCAGTACTTC
CASSLGRLGVDEQYF
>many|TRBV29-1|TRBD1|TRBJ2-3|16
TGCAGCGTACCGGCCAGGGGGCTCTCCCCCCCAGATACGCAGTATTTT
CSVPARGLSPPDTQYF
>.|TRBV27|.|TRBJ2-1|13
TGTGCCAGCGGTTCAGTCGGTTTTGCTGAGCAGTTCTTC
CASGSVGFAEQFF
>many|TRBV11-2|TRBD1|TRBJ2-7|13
TGTGCCAGCAGCCTCACAGGGGCCCACGAGCAGTACTTC
CASSLTGAHEQYF
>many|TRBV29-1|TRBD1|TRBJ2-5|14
TGCAGCGTTGCGGGACAGGGGACACAAGAGACCCAGTACTTC
CSVAGQGTQETQYF
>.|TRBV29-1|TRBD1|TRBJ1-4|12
TGCAGCGCCGGACAGGGGGACGGAGAACTGTTTTTT
CSAGQGDGELFF
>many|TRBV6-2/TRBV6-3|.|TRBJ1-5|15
TGTGCCAGCAGTTACACGGTGGATAGCAATCAGCCCCAGCATTTT
CASSYTVDSNQPQHF
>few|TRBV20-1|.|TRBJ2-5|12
TGCAGTGCGGGAGTGGGGCGGGAGACCCAGTACTTC
CSAGVGRETQYF
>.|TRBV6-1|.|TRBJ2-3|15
TGTGCCAGCACCCCACCGGGAATAGGGGGAGATACGCAGTATTTT
CASTPPGIGGDTQYF
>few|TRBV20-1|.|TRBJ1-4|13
TGCAGTGCTAGGCCGGGACGCCCAGAAAAACTGTTTTTT
CSARPGRPEKLFF
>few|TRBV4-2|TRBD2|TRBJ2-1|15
TGTGCCAGCAGCCAAGCGACTAGCGGGACGGGTGAGCAGTTCTTC
CASSQATSGTGEQFF
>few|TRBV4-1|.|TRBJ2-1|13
TGCGCCAGCAGCCAAGTAACGGGCAATGAGCAGTTCTTC
CASSQVTGNEQFF
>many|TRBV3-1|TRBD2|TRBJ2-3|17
TGTGCCAGCAGCCAAGTGGGTAGCGGGTCAATCACAGATACGCAGTATTTT
CASSQVGSGSITDTQYF
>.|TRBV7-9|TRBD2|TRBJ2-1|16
TGTGCCAGCAGGGCTCGTGGACCGCGGGAGTACAATGAGCAGTTCTTC
CASRARGPREYNEQFF
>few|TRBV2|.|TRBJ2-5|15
TGTGCCAGCACGAGGGGCGGGACGGTGGTGGAGACCCAGTACTTC
CASTRGGTVVETQYF
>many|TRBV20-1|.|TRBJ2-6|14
TGCAGTGCTAGTGTGAACACTGGGGCCAACGTCCTGACTTTC
CSASVNTGANVLTF
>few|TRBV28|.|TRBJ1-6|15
TGTGCCAGCAGCCCGGAGCGGATTTATAATTCACCCCTCCACTTT
CASSPERIYNSPLHF
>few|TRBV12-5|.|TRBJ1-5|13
TGTGCTAGTGGTTTAAGTCACGGGCAGCCCCAGCATTTT
CASGLSHGQPQHF
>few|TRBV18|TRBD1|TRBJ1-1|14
TGTGCCAGCTCGTATGGACAGGCGAACACTGAAGCTTTCTTT
CASSYGQANTEAFF
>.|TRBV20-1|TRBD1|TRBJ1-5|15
TGCAGTGCTAGAGTCCAGGGGGAGAGCAATCAGCCCCAGCATTTT
CSARVQGESNQPQHF
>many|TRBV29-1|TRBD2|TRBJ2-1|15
TGCAGCGTTCAGACTAGCGGAGCAGATTCAGAGGAGCAGTTCTTC
CSVQTSGADSEEQFF
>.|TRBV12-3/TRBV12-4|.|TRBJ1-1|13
TGTGCCAGCAGTAGGAGCGTGAACACTGAAGCTTTCTTT
CASSRSVNTEAFF
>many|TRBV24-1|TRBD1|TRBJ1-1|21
TGTGCCACCAGTGATTTGTTTTCCCTCTTTAAGGAAGACAGGGGCAACACTGAAGCTTTCTTT
CATSDLFSLFKEDRGNTEAFF
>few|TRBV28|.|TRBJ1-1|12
TGTGCCAGCAGTACCGGACACTTTGAAGCTTTCTTT
CASSTGHFEAFF
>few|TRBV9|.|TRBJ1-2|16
TGTGCCAGCAGCGTTTTCGACAGGAGTTCTATCTATGGCTACACCTTC
CASSVFDRSSIYGYTF
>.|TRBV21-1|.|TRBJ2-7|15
TGTGCCAGCAGCAAAGCAGGACAGGGACCTTACGAGCAGTACTTC
CASSKAGQGPYEQYF
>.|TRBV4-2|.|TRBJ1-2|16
TGTGCCAGCAGCCAAGATCGGGGCGGGGCTAACTATGGCTACACCTTC
CASSQDRGGANYGYTF
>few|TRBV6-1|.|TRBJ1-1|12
TGTGCCAGCGGTGTTACTTACTATGAAGCTTTCTTT
CASGVTYYEAFF
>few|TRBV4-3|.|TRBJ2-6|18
TGCGCCAGCAGCCAAGATGGTCTAACAGGGACTGGGGCCAACGTCCTGACTTTC
CASSQDGLTGTGANVLTF
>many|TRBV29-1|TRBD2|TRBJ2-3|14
TGCAGCGTCCCGACTAGCGGGGTCACAGATACGCAGTATTTT
CSVPTSGVTDTQYF
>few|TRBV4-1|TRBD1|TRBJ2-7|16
TGCGCCAGCAGCCCCTTAGGGGGACAGGGAGTGGACGAGCAGTACTTC
CASSPLGGQGVDEQYF
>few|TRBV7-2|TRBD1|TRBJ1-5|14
TGTGCCAGCAGCCCACAGGGGAACAATCAGCCCCAGCATTTT
CASSPQGNNQPQHF
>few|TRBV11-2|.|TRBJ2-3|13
TGTGCCAGCAGCCCGGGGGTAGGAGATACGCAGTATTTT
CASSPGVGDTQYF
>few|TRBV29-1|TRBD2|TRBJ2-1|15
TGCAGCGGGTTCCCCGGGACTAGGGGGTACAATGAGCAGTTCTTC
CSGFPGTRGYNEQFF
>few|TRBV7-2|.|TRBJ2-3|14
TGTGCCAGCAGCTTAGGCGGCGGGTCAGATACGCAGTATTTT
CASSLGGGSDTQYF
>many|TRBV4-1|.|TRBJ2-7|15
TGCGCCAGCAGCCAAGATTCCGCCCGGTATTACGAGCAGTACTTC
CASSQDSARYYEQYF
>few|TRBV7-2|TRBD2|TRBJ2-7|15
TGTGCCAGCAGCTTAAATCGCGGGGGGTACTACGAGCAGTACTTC
CASSLNRGGYYEQYF
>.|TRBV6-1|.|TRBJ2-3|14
TGTGCCAGCAGTGAAGTGGGGGGCGAAGATACGCAGTATTTT
CASSEVGGEDTQYF